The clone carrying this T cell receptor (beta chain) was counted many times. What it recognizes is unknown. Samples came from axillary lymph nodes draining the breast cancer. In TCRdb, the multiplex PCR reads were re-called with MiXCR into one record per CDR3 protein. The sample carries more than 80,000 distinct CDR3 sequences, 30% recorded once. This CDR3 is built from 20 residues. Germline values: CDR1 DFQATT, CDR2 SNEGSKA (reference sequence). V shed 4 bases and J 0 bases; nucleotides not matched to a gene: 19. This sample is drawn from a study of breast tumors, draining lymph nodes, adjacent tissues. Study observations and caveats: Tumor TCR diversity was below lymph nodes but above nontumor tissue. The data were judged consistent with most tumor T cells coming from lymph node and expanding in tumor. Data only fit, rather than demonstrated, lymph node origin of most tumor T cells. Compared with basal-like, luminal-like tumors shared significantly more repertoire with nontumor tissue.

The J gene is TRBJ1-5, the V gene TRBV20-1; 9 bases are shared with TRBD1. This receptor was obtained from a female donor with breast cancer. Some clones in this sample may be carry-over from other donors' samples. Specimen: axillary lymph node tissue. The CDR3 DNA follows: TGCAGTGCTAAGTTACCTAGAATAACAGGGGGCTCATATAGCAATCAGCCCCAGCATTTT. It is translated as CSAKLPRITGGSYSNQPQHF.